This T cell receptor beta chain was found in a study of blood T cell repertoires in COVID-19. Source study methods: From reference gene primer amplification, estimates of nucleated cell counts were derived. Sequenced by immunoSEQ multiplex PCR; TCRdb stores in-frame clones only, minus some. V and J calls plus clone size are reproduced from that table; the DNA served to infer D and trimming. This sample has 280,000 or so clones, with 80% to 90% found just once. Participant reports of clinical history set cohort assignment. All recovered Cohort 3 donors got two negative PCRs, got clearance, or saw symptom resolution. This TCR derives from a man aged 25 to 40 who had recovered from COVID-19. The specimen was PBMCs or T cells enriched from blood (not recorded which).

The CDR3 sequence: CASSSSGGGETQYF. CDR3 DNA: TGTGCCAGCAGCTCTAGCGGGGGTGGGGAGACCCAGTACTTC. This chain joins TRBV9 and TRBJ2-5, with 10 bases that match TRBD2. Unmatched junction bases numbered 5, after V lost 4 bases and J lost 5 bases. The CDR3 is 14 residues long. Per germline, CDR1 SGDLS and CDR2 YYNGEE.